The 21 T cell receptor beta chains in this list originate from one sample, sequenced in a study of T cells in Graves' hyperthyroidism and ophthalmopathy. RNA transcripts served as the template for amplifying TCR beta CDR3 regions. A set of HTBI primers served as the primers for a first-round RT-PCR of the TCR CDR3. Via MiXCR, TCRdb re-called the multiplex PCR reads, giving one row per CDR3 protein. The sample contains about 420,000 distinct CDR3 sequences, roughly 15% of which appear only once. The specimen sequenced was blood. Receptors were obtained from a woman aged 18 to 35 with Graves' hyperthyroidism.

Here the CDR3 DNA reads TGTGCCAGCAGTGAATCGGCGAGCGGAAAGTTACATACGCAGTATTTT. Amino acids: CASSESASGKLHTQYF. The chain is built from TRBV2 and TRBJ2-3, with D tentatively TRBD2 (5 bases). Between the trimmed V and J ends, which lost 2 bases and 7 bases, there was a span of 19 bases. CDR1 and CDR2 from the germline V gene are SNHLY and FYNNEI. The CDR3 is 16 residues long.

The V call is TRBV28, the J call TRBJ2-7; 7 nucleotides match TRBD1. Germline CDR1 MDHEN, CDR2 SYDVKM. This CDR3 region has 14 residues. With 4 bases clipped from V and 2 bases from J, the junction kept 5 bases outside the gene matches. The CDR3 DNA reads TGTGCCAGCAGTTCGGGACAGCAGCCCTACGAGCAGTACTTC. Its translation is CASSSGQQPYEQYF.

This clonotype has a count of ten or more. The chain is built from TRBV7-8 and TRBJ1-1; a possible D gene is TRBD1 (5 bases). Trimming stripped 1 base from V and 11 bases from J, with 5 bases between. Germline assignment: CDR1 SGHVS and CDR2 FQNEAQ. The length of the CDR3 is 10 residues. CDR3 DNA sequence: TGTGCCAGCAGCTTAGGGGGCGCTTTCTTT. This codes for CASSLGGAFF.

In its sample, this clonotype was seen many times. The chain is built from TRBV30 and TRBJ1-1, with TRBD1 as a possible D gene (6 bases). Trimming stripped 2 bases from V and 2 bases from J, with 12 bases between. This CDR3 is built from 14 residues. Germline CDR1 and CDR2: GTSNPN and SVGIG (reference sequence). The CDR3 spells CAWSKGGLNTEAFF. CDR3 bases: TGTGCCTGGAGTAAGGGGGGCCTTAACACTGAAGCTTTCTTT.

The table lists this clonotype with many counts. DNA for the CDR3: TGCAGTGCAGCCTCCAGGGGTAGCGGATACAATGAGCAGTTCTTC. Translation gives CSAASRGSGYNEQFF. This chain uses TRBV20-1 with TRBJ2-1; D possibly uses TRBD1 or TRBD2 (6 bases each). V was clipped by 6 bases and J by 4 bases, with 19 bases between them. The length of the CDR3 is 15 residues. Germline CDR1 reads DFQATT; CDR2 reads SNEGSKA (reference sequence).

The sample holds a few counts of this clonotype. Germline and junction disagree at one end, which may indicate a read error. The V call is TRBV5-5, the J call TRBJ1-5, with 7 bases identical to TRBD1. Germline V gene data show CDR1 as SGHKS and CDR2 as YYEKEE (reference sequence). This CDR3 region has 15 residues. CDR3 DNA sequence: TGTGCCAACAGCTTAGGGGGACAGCTCAATCAGCCCCAGCATTTT. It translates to CANSLGGQLNQPQHF. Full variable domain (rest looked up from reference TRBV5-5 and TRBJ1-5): DAGVTQSPTHLIKTRGQQVTLRCSPISGHKSVSWYQQVLGQGPQFIFQYYEKEERGRGNFPDRFSARQFPNYSSELNVNALLLGDSALYLCANSLGGQLNQPQHFGDGTRLSIL.

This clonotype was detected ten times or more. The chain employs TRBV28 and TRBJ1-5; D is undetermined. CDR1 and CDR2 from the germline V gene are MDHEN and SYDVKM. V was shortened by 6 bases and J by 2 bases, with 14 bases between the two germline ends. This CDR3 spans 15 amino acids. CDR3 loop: CASRSRYNGNQPQHF. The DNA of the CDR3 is TGTGCCAGCAGATCTCGGTATAACGGCAATCAGCCCCAGCATTTT.

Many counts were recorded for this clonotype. CDR3 in amino acids: CASSSLLAGAQETQYF. CDR3 DNA: TGTGCCAGCAGTTCCCTTCTAGCGGGAGCCCAAGAGACCCAGTACTTC. The V call is TRBV27, the J call TRBJ2-5, with 10 nucleotides matching TRBD2. The length of the CDR3 is 16 residues. V gave up 4 bases and J gave up 1 base; unmatched junction bases: 6. CDR1 is MNHEY and CDR2 is SMNVEV in the germline V gene (reference sequence).

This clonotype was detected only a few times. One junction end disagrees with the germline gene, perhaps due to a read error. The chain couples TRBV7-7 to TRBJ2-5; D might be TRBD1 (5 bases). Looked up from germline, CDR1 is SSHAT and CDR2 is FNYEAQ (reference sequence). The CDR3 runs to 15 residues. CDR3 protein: CASSAQPGRQETQYF. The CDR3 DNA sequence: TGTGCTAGCAGCGCACAGCCAGGGCGCCAAGAGACCCAGTACTTC.

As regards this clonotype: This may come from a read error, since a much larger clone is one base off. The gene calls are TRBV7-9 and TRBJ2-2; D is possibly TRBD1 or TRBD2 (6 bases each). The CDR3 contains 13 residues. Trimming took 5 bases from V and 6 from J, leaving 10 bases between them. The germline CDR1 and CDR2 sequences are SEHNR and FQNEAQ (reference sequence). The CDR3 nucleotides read TGTGCCAGCAGCAGGGGGGTTTCCGGGGAGCTGTTTTTT. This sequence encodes CASSRGVSGELFF.

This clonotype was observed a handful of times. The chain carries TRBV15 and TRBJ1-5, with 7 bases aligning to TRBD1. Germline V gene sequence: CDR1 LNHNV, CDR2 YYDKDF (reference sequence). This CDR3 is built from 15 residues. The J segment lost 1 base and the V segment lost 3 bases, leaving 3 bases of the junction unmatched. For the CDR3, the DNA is TGTGCCACCAGCAGCGACAGGGTAAGCAATCAGCCCCAGCATTTT. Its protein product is CATSSDRVSNQPQHF. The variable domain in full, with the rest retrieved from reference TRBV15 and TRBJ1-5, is DAMVIQNPRYQVTQFGKPVTLSCSQTLNHNVMYWYQQKSSQAPKLLFHYYDKDFNNEADTPDNFQSRRPNTSFCFLDIRSPGLGDTAMYLCATSSDRVSNQPQHFGDGTRLSIL.

As DNA, the CDR3 is TGTGCCAGCAACACTATACTAGCGGGAGTGAATGAGCAGTTCTTC. Amino acids: CASNTILAGVNEQFF. The chain carries TRBV28 and TRBJ2-1; 11 nucleotides agree with TRBD2. This CDR3 contains 15 residues. Losses at the gene ends were 7 bases for V and 7 bases for J; bases not matched to a gene: 9. CDR1 MDHEN and CDR2 SYDVKM come from the germline V gene.

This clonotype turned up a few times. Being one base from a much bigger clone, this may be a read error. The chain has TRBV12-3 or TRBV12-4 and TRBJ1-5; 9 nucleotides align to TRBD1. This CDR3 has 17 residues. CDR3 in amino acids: CASSLGQGTNSIQPQHF. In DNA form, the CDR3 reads TGTGCCAGCAGTCTAGGACAGGGGACGAATAGCATTCAGCCCCAGCATTTT.

The CDR3: CASSLGGQGWFNSPLHF. The CDR3, as DNA: TGTGCCAGCAGTTTAGGTGGACAGGGGTGGTTTAATTCACCCCTCCACTTT. This rearrangement joins TRBV28 to TRBJ1-6; TRBD1 agrees at 9 bases. Germline loops: CDR1 MDHEN, CDR2 SYDVKM. The CDR3 length is 17 residues. Unmatched junction bases numbered 8, after V lost 2 bases and J lost 6 bases.

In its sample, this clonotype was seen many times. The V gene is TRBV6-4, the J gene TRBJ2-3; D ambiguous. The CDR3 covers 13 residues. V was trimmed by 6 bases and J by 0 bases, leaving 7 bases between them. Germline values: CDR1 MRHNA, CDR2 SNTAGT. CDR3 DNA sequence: TGTGCCAGCAGAAGAACCAGCACAGATACGCAGTATTTT. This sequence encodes CASRRTSTDTQYF.

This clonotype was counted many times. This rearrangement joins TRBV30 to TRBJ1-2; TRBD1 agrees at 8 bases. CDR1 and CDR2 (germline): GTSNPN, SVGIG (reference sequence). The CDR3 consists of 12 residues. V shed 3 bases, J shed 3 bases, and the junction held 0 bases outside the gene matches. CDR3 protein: CAWRTGDYGYTF. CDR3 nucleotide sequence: TGTGCCTGGAGGACAGGGGACTATGGCTACACCTTC. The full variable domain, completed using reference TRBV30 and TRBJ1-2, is SQTIHQWPATLVQPVGSPLSLECTVEGTSNPNLYWYRQAAGRGLQLLFYSVGIGQISSEVPQNLSASRPQDRQFILSSKKLLLSDSGFYLCAWRTGDYGYTFGSGTRLTVV.

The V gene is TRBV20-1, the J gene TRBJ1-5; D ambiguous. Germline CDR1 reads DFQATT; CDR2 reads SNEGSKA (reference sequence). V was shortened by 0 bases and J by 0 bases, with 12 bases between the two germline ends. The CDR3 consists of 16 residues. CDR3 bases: TGCAGTGCTAGAGATTTGACGGAACTTAGCAATCAGCCCCAGCATTTT. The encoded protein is CSARDLTELSNQPQHF.

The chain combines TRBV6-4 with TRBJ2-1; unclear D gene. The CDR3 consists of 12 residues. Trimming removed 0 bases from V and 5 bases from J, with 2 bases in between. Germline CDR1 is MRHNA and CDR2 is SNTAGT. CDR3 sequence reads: CASSDSDNEQFF. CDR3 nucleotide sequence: TGTGCCAGCAGTGACTCTGACAATGAGCAGTTCTTC.

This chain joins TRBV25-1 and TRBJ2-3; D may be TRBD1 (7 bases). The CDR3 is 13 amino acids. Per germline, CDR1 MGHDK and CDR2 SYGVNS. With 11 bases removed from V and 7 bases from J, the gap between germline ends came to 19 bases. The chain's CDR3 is CASRIQGGYTQYF. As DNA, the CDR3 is TGTGCCTCCAGGATTCAGGGGGGTTATACGCAGTATTTT.

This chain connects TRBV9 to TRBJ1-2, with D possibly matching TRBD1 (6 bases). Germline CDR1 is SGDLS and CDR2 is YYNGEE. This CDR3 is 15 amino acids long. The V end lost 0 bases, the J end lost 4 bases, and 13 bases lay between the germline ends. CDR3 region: CASSVAPGDTYGYTF. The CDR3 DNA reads TGTGCCAGCAGCGTAGCTCCAGGGGACACCTATGGCTACACCTTC.

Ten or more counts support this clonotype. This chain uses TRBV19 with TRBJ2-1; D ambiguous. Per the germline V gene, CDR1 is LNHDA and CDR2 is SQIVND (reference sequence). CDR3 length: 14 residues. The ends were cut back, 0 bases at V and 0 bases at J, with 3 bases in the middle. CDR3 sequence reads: CASSIDSSYNEQFF. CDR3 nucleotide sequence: TGTGCCAGTAGTATAGACAGCTCCTACAATGAGCAGTTCTTC.